This T cell receptor beta chain emerged from a study of shared clonotypes between healthy human individuals (dated by TCRdb to the early 2020s). About the study as a whole: The cohort comprised a couple of women and a few men aged 18 to 49 years. For each donor, CD4 naive and CD4 memory were each run on three plates, CD8 naive on two plates, and CD8 memory on one plate. The study deeply sequenced blood TCR repertoires of five healthy adults to estimate repertoire size and the extent of clonotype sharing between individuals. Different laboratories and diverse techniques were used to prepare libraries and sequence TCR repertoires, to increase sequencing depth and limit assay-specific biases. Per donor, leukapheresis produced somewhere between about 0.9 and 10 billion PBMCs. The study at large found these results: Naive subsets generally had larger estimated clonotype richness than memory subsets did. Across a handful of donors, around 5.4% of naive CD4, roughly 3.4% of naive CD8, under 2.5% of memory CD4, and about 0.44% of memory CD8 clonotypes were shared. Only blood was sampled, and tissue TCR repertoires likely differ from those in blood. Incomplete sequencing was indicated by rarefaction of sorted-subset datasets, despite the large sequencing depth. Based on pairwise subsampling, the degree of clonotype sharing among donors was expected to be affected by sequencing depth. Because the study included only a small number of donors, the genetic and exposure-history diversity represented was limited. Higher generation probabilities were observed for clonotypes shared by all four sorted-subset donors than for non-shared clonotypes.

V is cut by 0 bases and J by 0 bases, and the space between the germline ends is 3 bases. CDR1 SGHTA and CDR2 FQGNSA are derived from the germline V gene. The CDR3 runs 14 amino acids, cysteine and phenylalanine included. Kept here is only the CDR3 DNA, which spans 42 bases and is read in frame from base 1. Donors were healthy HIV-negative adults with no recently reported acute infections or vaccinations. All donors were Caucasian adults living in Nashville, Tennessee, USA. CD4+ T cells were enriched by magnetic negative selection; naive cells were then positively selected on CD45RA, and the negative fraction formed the memory subset. Blood was obtained by leukapheresis, after which PBMCs were separated by Ficoll-Histopaque density gradient centrifugation and cryopreserved in liquid nitrogen vapor phase. Analytical flow cytometry was used to check the purity and quantity of each magnetically sorted T cell population. From each sorted fraction, genomic DNA was isolated and quantified by UV absorbance on a Nanodrop 2000c.

Using the deep immunoSEQ assay, TCR CDR3 regions were amplified from genomic DNA by multiplex PCR. Extracted genomic DNA from each cell subset was spread evenly across all wells of several immunoSEQ 96-well plates, with each plate serving as a replicate. For sorted subsets, 200 to 250 ng of genomic DNA, equivalent to tens of thousands of T cell genomes, went into each replicate PCR. Purified libraries were measured with a Qubit 3.0 fluorometer, size-checked on a Bioanalyzer 2100, and measured again with the KAPA Library Quantification kit. Each immunoSEQ 96-well plate was sequenced on its own single-read 150-cycle Illumina NextSeq 550 flow cell. As for the authors' bioinformatics: Because only junctional sequences without quality scores were contained in the immunoSEQ output, filtering matching that applied to full-length reads could not be performed. Sequences were annotated with PyIR, a Python wrapper for IgBLAST v1.9, using IMGT germline references to assign V/J genes and CDR3. Reads with weak V/J assignments (E-value above 1e-6), missing CDR3, stop codons, out-of-frame junctions, or ambiguous translated residues were removed. V3J clonotypes were defined as sequences sharing the same inferred V gene, J gene, and CDR3 amino acid sequence. Percentage overlap between repertoires was computed as shared unique clonotypes divided by the size of the smaller repertoire. RTK rarefaction, the Chao1 estimator, and Recon v2.1 estimates of unobserved clonotypes were used to assess repertoire richness. Generation probabilities for all TCRbeta clonotypes obtained by the gDNA method from a few donors were computed using OLGA. This is the immuneACCESS table as TCRdb keeps it, with only in-frame sequences that have V and J called. A part of the clones is gone; compared with another copy, unresolved V genes explain less than half, and the rest is unexplained. V, J and clone size were drawn from that table, and D and trimming were deduced from the DNA. The sample table contains about 660,000 clones; only one count was recorded for less than 85% of them. The top ten clones comprise 1.5% to 2% of the sample.

On this clone: Its specific antigen is unknown. A clone one base away is much larger, so this may be a read error.

The clonotype was recovered from a woman under 40 in good health. Here the chain combines TRBV7-2 and TRBJ1-3; the D gene is unclear. The sequencing sample was made of memory CD4+ T cells sorted from blood. The cell subset or site label corresponds to: CD45RA-negative fraction. The bases are TGTGCCAGCAGCTTAGCGACCTCTGGAAACACCATATATTTT. This yields the protein CASSLATSGNTIYF.